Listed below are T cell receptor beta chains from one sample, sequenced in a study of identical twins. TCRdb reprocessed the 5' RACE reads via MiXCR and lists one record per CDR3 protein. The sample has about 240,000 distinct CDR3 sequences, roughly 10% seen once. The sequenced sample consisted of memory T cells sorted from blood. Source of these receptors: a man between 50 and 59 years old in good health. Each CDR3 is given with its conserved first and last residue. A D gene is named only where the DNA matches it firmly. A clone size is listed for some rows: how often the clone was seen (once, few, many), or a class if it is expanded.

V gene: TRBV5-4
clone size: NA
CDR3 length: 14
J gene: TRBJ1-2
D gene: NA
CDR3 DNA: TGTGCCAGCAGCTCCACCGGGTCCTCGAGGGGCTACACCTTC
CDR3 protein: CASSSTGSSRGYTF

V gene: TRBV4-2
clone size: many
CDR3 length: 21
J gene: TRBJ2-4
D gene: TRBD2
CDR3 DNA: TGTGCCAGCAGCCAAGATCATCCAGGACTAGCGGGAGACCTAGCCAAAAACATTCAGTACTTC
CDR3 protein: CASSQDHPGLAGDLAKNIQYF

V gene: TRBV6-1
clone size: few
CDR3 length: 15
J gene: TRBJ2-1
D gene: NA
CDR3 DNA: TGTGCCAGCACCCCCCTCGGGCGTTCCTACAATGAGCAGTTCTTC
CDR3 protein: CASTPLGRSYNEQFF

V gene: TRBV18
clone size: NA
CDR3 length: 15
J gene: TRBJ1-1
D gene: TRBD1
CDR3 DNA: TGTGCCAGCTCACCAGGCGACAGGGTGAACACTGAAGCTTTCTTT
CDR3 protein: CASSPGDRVNTEAFF

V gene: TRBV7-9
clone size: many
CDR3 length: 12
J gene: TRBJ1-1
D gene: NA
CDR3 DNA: TGTGCCAGCAGCGGGTGGGCCACTGAAGCTTTCTTT
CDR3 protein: CASSGWATEAFF

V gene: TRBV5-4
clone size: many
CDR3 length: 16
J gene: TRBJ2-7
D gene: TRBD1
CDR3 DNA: TGTGCCAGCAGCCGCCGGACAGGACTCTTCGCCTACGAGCAGTACTTC
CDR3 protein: CASSRRTGLFAYEQYF

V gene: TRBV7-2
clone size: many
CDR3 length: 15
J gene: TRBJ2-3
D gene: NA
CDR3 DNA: TGTGCCAGCAGCCCTTTTCGGACAGCCACAGATACGCAGTATTTT
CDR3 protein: CASSPFRTATDTQYF

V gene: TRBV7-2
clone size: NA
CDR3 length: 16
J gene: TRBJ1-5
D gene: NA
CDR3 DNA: TGTGCCAGCAGCTTAGGGGCAGGGAGATGGGATCAGCCCCAGCATTTT
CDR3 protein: CASSLGAGRWDQPQHF

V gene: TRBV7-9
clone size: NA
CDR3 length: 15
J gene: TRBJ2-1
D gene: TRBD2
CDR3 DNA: TGTGCCAGCAGCTTGGGGGTGGGGACTAGGAATGAGCAGTTCTTC
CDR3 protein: CASSLGVGTRNEQFF

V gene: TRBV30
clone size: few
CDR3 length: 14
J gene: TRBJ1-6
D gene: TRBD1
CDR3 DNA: TGTGCCTGGCGAACGACAGGGGAGAGTTCACCCCTCCACTTT
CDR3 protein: CAWRTTGESSPLHF

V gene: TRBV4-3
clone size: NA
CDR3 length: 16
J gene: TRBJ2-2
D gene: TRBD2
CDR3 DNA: TGCGCCAGCAGCCTTACTAGCGGGAAGAGCACCGGGGAGCTGTTTTTT
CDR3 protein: CASSLTSGKSTGELFF

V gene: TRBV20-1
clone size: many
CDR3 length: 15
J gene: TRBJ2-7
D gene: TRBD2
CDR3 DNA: TGCAGTGCTCGAGGGGCTAGCGGGAGTATGTACGAGCAGTACTTC
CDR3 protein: CSARGASGSMYEQYF

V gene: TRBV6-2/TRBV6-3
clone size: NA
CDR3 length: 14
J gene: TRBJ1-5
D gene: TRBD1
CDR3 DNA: TGTGCCAGCAGATTCGACAGGGACCATCAGCCCCAGCATTTT
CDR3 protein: CASRFDRDHQPQHF

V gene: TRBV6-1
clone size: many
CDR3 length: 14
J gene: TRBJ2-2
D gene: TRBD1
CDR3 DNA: TGTGCCAGCCGCCTACAGGGGGCGGACGGGGAGCTGTTTTTT
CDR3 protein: CASRLQGADGELFF

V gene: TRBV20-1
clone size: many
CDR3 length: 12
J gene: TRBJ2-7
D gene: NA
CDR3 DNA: TGCAGTGCTAGGACCATACTGGCCGAGCAGTACTTC
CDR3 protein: CSARTILAEQYF